What follows are 22 T cell receptor beta chains derived from one specimen sequenced in a study of fetal regulatory T cell absence and autoimmunity. Profiled with immunoSEQ multiplex PCR; TCRdb holds only in-frame clones, not every one. This sample yields more than 90,000 clones, of which about two thirds are seen a single time; less than 2.5% belongs to the top ten. Sequenced: pancreas tissue. All receptors come from a male donor with IPEX syndrome.

The chain carries TRBV5-1 and TRBJ2-3; D is uncertain. V lost 0 bases and J 0 bases, leaving 20 bases between the germline ends. CDR1 is SGHRS, CDR2 YFSETQ, per germline. The CDR3 has 19 residues. The CDR3 nucleotides are TGCGCCAGCAGCTTGGACTCGGCTAGTCCTCACTCCAGCACAGATACGCAGTATTTT. Translating gives CASSLDSASPHSSTDTQYF.

The CDR3 coding sequence is TGTGCCAGCTCTCCTGGAGAGAACAATGGTGAAGCTTTCTTT. This codes for CASSPGENNGEAFF. The chain recombines TRBV18 with TRBJ1-1; D call uncertain. Germline V gene sequence: CDR1 KGHSH, CDR2 LQKENI. Trimming left V 6 bases short and J 7 bases short, with 18 bases between. The CDR3 contains 14 residues.

The CDR3: CASSYSGGADTQYF. In DNA, the CDR3 is TGTGCCAGCAGTTACTCGGGGGGGGCAGATACGCAGTATTTT. The V call is TRBV6-6, the J call TRBJ2-3, with 7 bases matching TRBD2. V gave up 0 bases and J gave up 4 bases; unmatched junction bases: 1. The CDR3 is made up of 14 amino acids. Germline V gives CDR1 MNHNY, CDR2 SVGAGI (reference sequence).

V and J are TRBV18 and TRBJ1-3; TRBD1 might be the D (5 bases). This CDR3 contains 14 residues. Germline CDR1 and CDR2: KGHSH and LQKENI. V was clipped by 6 bases and J by 0 bases, with 9 bases between them. The CDR3 DNA follows: TGTGCCAGCTCTCCGGGACGCTCTGGAAACACCATATATTTT. As protein: CASSPGRSGNTIYF.

This clone was recorded a few times. CDR3 sequence: CASSLMGAGADEQYF. In nucleotides, the CDR3 is TGTGCCAGCAGCTTAATGGGTGCGGGGGCCGACGAGCAGTACTTC. This rearrangement joins TRBV7-9 to TRBJ2-7; D perhaps matches TRBD2 (7 bases). The CDR3 is made up of 15 amino acids. V lost 2 bases and J lost 5, with 16 bases in between. CDR1 is SEHNR and CDR2 is FQNEAQ in the germline V gene (reference sequence).

This clone was seen only once. The chain joins TRBV11-2 to TRBJ1-2, with D unclear. V was clipped by 4 bases and J by 0 bases, with 12 bases between them. The CDR3 covers 15 residues. Germline V gene lookup returns CDR1 SGHAT and CDR2 FQNNGV. Written as DNA, the CDR3 is TGTGCCAGCAGCTGCCTCTTTGGGCCTAACTATGGCTACACCTTC. As protein: CASSCLFGPNYGYTF.

The rearrangement links TRBV27 to TRBJ1-5; a weak D match, TRBD1 (6 bases). The V gene lost 5 bases and the J gene lost 9 bases, with 17 bases spanning the gap. This CDR3 is 14 amino acids long. Germline loops: CDR1 MNHEY, CDR2 SMNVEV (reference sequence). DNA for the CDR3: TGTGCCAGCAGTATGGGACACCCTGGAGGGCCCCAGCATTTT. Its translation: CASSMGHPGGPQHF.

The chain has TRBV23-1 and TRBJ1-5, with 7 bases lining up with TRBD1. Being an ORF, TRBV23-1 has a function that is uncertain. The CDR3 has 16 residues. J was trimmed by 4 bases and V by 3 bases; bases with no gene match: 9. CDR3: CASSQGLDRANQPQHF. The CDR3 bases are TGCGCCAGCAGTCAGGGACTCGACAGGGCGAATCAGCCCCAGCATTTT.

There are a few counts of this clone. The chain uses TRBV29-1 and TRBJ1-5; D is unclear. Germline CDR1 SQVTM, CDR2 ANQGSEA. The CDR3 runs 10 residues. Trimming took off 3 bases at V and 7 bases at J, with 4 bases between the two ends. The CDR3 reads CSVEGQPQHF. Here the CDR3 DNA reads TGCAGCGTTGAGGGCCAGCCCCAGCATTTT.

The chain carries TRBV5-1 and TRBJ1-1; no firm D call. This CDR3 contains 14 residues. Trimming shortened V by 0 bases and J by 2 bases, and 8 bases separated the two germline ends. Germline CDR1 reads SGHRS; CDR2 reads YFSETQ. This CDR3 reads CASSLVFGNTEAFF. CDR3 nucleotide sequence: TGCGCCAGCAGCTTGGTTTTTGGTAACACTGAAGCTTTCTTT. Together with reference TRBV5-1 and TRBJ1-1, the CDR3 gives the full variable domain: KAGVTQTPRYLIKTRGQQVTLSCSPISGHRSVSWYQQTPGQGLQFLFEYFSETQRNKGNFPGRFSGRQFSNSRSEMNVSTLELGDSALYLCASSLVFGNTEAFFGQGTRLTVV.

The table lists this clone with a few counts. This sequence joins TRBV4-1 and TRBJ2-1; D gene unclear. The germline gives CDR1 MGHRA, CDR2 YSYEKL. There are 14 residues in the CDR3. The ends were cut back, 1 base at V and 0 bases at J, with 4 bases in the middle. The CDR3 loop is CASSQASSYNEQFF. As DNA, the CDR3 is TGCGCCAGCAGCCAAGCTAGCTCCTACAATGAGCAGTTCTTC.

V gene TRBV7-9 combines with J gene TRBJ2-2; a weak D match, TRBD1 (6 bases). The V gene lost 4 bases and the J gene lost 5 bases, with 14 bases spanning the gap. Germline CDR1 and CDR2: SEHNR and FQNEAQ (reference sequence). CDR3 length: 15 residues. The CDR3 reads CASSCQQGGTGELFF. The CDR3 nucleotides are TGTGCCAGCAGCTGTCAACAGGGTGGTACCGGGGAGCTGTTTTTT.

Only a few counts were recorded for this clone. The J gene is TRBJ2-7, the V gene TRBV13, with TRBD2 identical over 12 bases. CDR3 length: 15 residues. Germline V gene sequence: CDR1 PRHDT, CDR2 FYEKMQ (reference sequence). V lost 2 bases, J lost 5 bases, and 4 bases stayed unmatched. The CDR3 region has the DNA TGTGCCAGCAGCTTACGGACTAGCGGGACCCACGAGCAGTACTTC. Protein product: CASSLRTSGTHEQYF.

V gene TRBV11-2 combines with J gene TRBJ1-1; the D is unclear. There are 10 residues in the CDR3. The germline CDR1 and CDR2 sequences are SGHAT and FQNNGV. Trimming removed 8 bases at V and 3 bases at J, with 4 bases between. The chain's CDR3 is CASYYTEAFF. CDR3 nucleotide sequence: TGTGCCAGCTACTACACTGAAGCTTTCTTT.

Only one count was recorded for this clone. The V call is TRBV7-2, the J call TRBJ2-3; the D is unclear. Germline-derived CDR1 and CDR2 are SGHTA and FQGNSA. The CDR3 sequence is 11 residues long. V dropped 5 bases and J dropped 1 base, with 1 base sitting between them. The CDR3 DNA is TGTGCCAGCAGCCGCACAGATACGCAGTATTTT. Protein sequence: CASSRTDTQYF.

The chain couples TRBV4-1 to TRBJ2-5; 10 bases are a match to TRBD1. Germline V gene lookup returns CDR1 MGHRA and CDR2 YSYEKL. The ends lost 3 bases at V and 4 bases at J; junction bases unmatched: 8. The CDR3 runs 16 residues. DNA of the CDR3: TGCGCCAGCAGCCAGACCGGGACAGGGGTTTTAGAGACCCAGTACTTC. It codes for CASSQTGTGVLETQYF.

This rearrangement joins TRBV6-4 to TRBJ2-2; no clear D gene. Per germline, CDR1 MRHNA and CDR2 SNTAGT. V gave up 3 bases and J gave up 1 base, with 12 bases separating them. CDR3 length: 16 amino acids. CDR3 coding DNA: TGTGCCAGCAGTGAGCCCCGAAAGGGGAACACCGGGGAGCTGTTTTTT. It encodes CASSEPRKGNTGELFF.

In this sample, this clone turned up a few times. The genes are TRBV9 and TRBJ2-7; 8 bases map to TRBD1. CDR3 length: 14 residues. Germline loops: CDR1 SGDLS, CDR2 YYNGEE. V lost 0 bases and J lost 4; bases outside the gene matches: 3. CDR3 nucleotides: TGTGCCAGCAGCGTAGGGGACAGGACGTACGAGCAGTACTTC. Translating gives CASSVGDRTYEQYF.

V gene TRBV19 combines with J gene TRBJ2-3; D unclear. Germline V gives CDR1 LNHDA, CDR2 SQIVND (reference sequence). With 3 bases removed from V and 0 bases from J, the gap between germline ends came to 13 bases. This CDR3 is built from 16 residues. Written as DNA, the CDR3 is TGTGCCAGTAGTATTGCGAGGCTATCTAGCACAGATACGCAGTATTTT. Translated, it gives CASSIARLSSTDTQYF.

This clone was seen just once. The rearrangement joins TRBV29-1 to TRBJ1-1; D unresolved. The CDR3 loop spans 13 amino acids. Per the germline V gene, CDR1 is SQVTM and CDR2 is ANQGSEA. Trimming removed 0 bases from V and 1 base from J, with 6 bases in between. This CDR3 reads CSVEDPANTEAFF. DNA for the CDR3: TGCAGCGTTGAAGATCCGGCGAACACTGAAGCTTTCTTT.

The chain combines TRBV4-3 with TRBJ2-7; 8 bases align to TRBD1. V shed 4 bases and J 5 bases; nucleotides not matched to a gene: 4. CDR1 and CDR2 from the germline V gene are LGHNA and YSLEER. The CDR3 has 13 amino acids. The DNA of the CDR3 is TGCGCCAGCAGCCCCGACAGGGGAGACGAGCAGTACTTC. It codes for CASSPDRGDEQYF.

CDR3 in amino acids: CAWSPGSTEAFF. The DNA of the CDR3 is TGTGCCTGGAGCCCAGGGAGCACTGAAGCTTTCTTT. The V gene is TRBV30, the J gene TRBJ1-1, with D tentatively TRBD1 (5 bases). The V end was cut by 3 bases, the J end by 4 bases, with 9 bases between. CDR3 size: 12 residues. CDR1 is GTSNPN and CDR2 is SVGIG in the germline V gene (reference sequence).